This T cell receptor (beta chain) emerged from a study of blood T cell repertoires in COVID-19. In the study overall: Sites across the United States, Italy and Spain contributed samples from acute and convalescent COVID-19. PBMCs, B-cell-depleted T cells, or T cells were the source of the cDNA or gDNA that made up the material.

V lost 3 bases and J lost 5, with 5 bases in between. In germline, CDR1 is MNHNS, CDR2 SASEGT. The CDR3 covers 13 residues. Authors' processing steps: Quantification of nucleated cells was approximated via reference gene primer amplification. Sequencing was performed with immunoSEQ multiplex PCR; in TCRdb, only in-frame clones are kept and a portion is missing. The V and J calls and clone size come from that table; D and trimming were worked out from the DNA. Of some 150,000 clones in the sample, approximately 80% were seen once. Sequenced input: peripheral blood. The sequence derives from a human donor in a cohort sampled during active COVID-19. This sequence joins TRBV6-1 and TRBJ1-6, with D perhaps matching TRBD1 (5 bases). The CDR3 spells CASSDRDNSPLHF. Here the CDR3 DNA reads TGTGCCAGCAGTGACAGGGATAATTCACCCCTCCACTTT.